A single sample gave rise to the 21 T cell receptor beta chains below, sequenced in a study of cytomegalovirus exposure and HLA in healthy donors. This PCR relied on a set of 60 Vbeta primers and 13 Jbeta primers. The method was immunoSEQ multiplex PCR; TCRdb's version includes in-frame clones alone and lacks a portion of them. The sample records fewer than 150,000 clones, more than 60% being singletons. The sequenced sample consisted of PBMCs. All receptors derive from a male donor in good health and CMV-seronegative.

This chain uses TRBV5-1 with TRBJ2-1; D perhaps matches TRBD1 (6 bases). V dropped 4 bases and J dropped 3 bases, with 14 bases sitting between them. The CDR3 extends over 15 amino acids. From germline, CDR1 is SGHRS and CDR2 YFSETQ. The CDR3 nucleotides read TGCGCCAGCAGCAATAAGGGGACACTCTACAATGAGCAGTTCTTC. Protein product: CASSNKGTLYNEQFF.

The chain combines TRBV9 with TRBJ1-2, with D maybe TRBD1 (6 bases). Trimming took 7 bases from V and 8 from J, leaving 15 bases between them. Per the germline V gene, CDR1 is SGDLS and CDR2 is YYNGEE. The length of the CDR3 is 12 residues. CDR3 residues: CASVAPGGGYTF. In DNA form, the CDR3 reads TGTGCCAGCGTGGCGCCGGGGGGCGGCTACACCTTC. The full variable domain, in which reference TRBV9 and TRBJ1-2 provide the parts outside the CDR3, is DSGVTQTPKHLITATGQRVTLRCSPRSGDLSVYWYQQSLDQGLQFLIQYYNGEERAKGNILERFSAQQFPDLHSELNLSSLELGDSALYFCASVAPGGGYTFGSGTRLTVV.

The chain joins TRBV2 to TRBJ2-5; 9 bases fit TRBD1. The CDR3 sequence is 15 residues long. Germline assignment: CDR1 SNHLY and CDR2 FYNNEI. With V trimmed by 8 bases and J by 3 bases, 10 bases remained unmatched. The CDR3, as DNA: TGTGCCAGCCACAAACAGGGGGCGAACGAAGAGACCCAGTACTTC. The encoded protein is CASHKQGANEETQYF.

V usage is TRBV6-5 and J usage is TRBJ2-1; D is uncertain. V was pared by 5 bases and J by 0 bases, with 8 bases between. Germline V lookup: CDR1 MNHEY, CDR2 SVGAGI. The CDR3 has 14 amino acids. Here the CDR3 DNA reads TGTGCCAGCAGTGACACGAACTCCTACAATGAGCAGTTCTTC. It yields the protein CASSDTNSYNEQFF.

The chain recombines TRBV29-1 with TRBJ2-4; 11 bases fit TRBD2. Germline trimming cut 0 bases from V and 1 base from J; bases unmatched to any gene: 5. The CDR3 is 17 amino acids. CDR1 SQVTM and CDR2 ANQGSEA come from the germline V gene. Here the CDR3 DNA reads TGCAGCGTTGAAGACATAGCGGGGGGGCCTGCCAAAAACATTCAGTACTTC. It is translated as CSVEDIAGGPAKNIQYF. Supplemented by reference TRBV29-1 and TRBJ2-4, the full variable domain reads SAVISQKPSRDICQRGTSLTIQCQVDSQVTMMFWYRQQPGQSLTLIATANQGSEATYESGFVIDKFPISRPNLTFSTLTVSNMSPEDSSIYLCSVEDIAGGPAKNIQYFGAGTRLSVL.

A single count supports this clone. The V call is TRBV18, the J call TRBJ2-3; D is unclear. The CDR3 totals 13 residues. V lost 8 bases and J lost 3, with 12 bases in between. Germline assignment: CDR1 KGHSH and CDR2 LQKENI. CDR3 in DNA: TGTGCCAGCAACCTCGTCCGGACAGATACGCAGTATTTT. Its translation: CASNLVRTDTQYF. The whole variable domain, filled in from reference TRBV18 and TRBJ2-3, reads NAGVMQNPRHLVRRRGQEARLRCSPMKGHSHVYWYRQLPEEGLKFMVYLQKENIIDESGMPKERFSAEFPKEGPSILRIQQVVRGDSAAYFCASNLVRTDTQYFGPGTRLTVL.

The chain employs TRBV28 and TRBJ1-1, with unresolved D. Germline lookup yields CDR1 MDHEN and CDR2 SYDVKM. V dropped 6 bases and J dropped 6 bases, with 8 bases sitting between them. The CDR3 has 11 amino acids. CDR3 sequence (DNA): TGTGCCAGCAGAGGGAGGCCTGAAGCTTTCTTT. Translating it yields CASRGRPEAFF.

This chain joins TRBV6-6 and TRBJ2-1, with 9 bases lining up with TRBD1. Germline values: CDR1 MNHNY, CDR2 SVGAGI (reference sequence). V shed 6 bases, J shed 9 bases, and the junction held 6 bases outside the gene matches. The CDR3 length is 13 residues. This chain's CDR3 is CASRGTGKSEQFF. In DNA, the CDR3 is TGTGCCAGCAGGGGGACAGGGAAGTCTGAGCAGTTCTTC.

The chain uses TRBV19 and TRBJ2-5; maybe TRBD1 (5 bases). The CDR3 spans 13 residues. The germline V gene has CDR1 LNHDA and CDR2 SQIVND (reference sequence). The V end was cut by 1 base, the J end by 5 bases, with 8 bases between. CDR3 residues: CASSIAGPETQYF. The CDR3 nucleotides read TGTGCCAGTAGTATAGCAGGGCCGGAGACCCAGTACTTC.

This chain links TRBV11-2 with TRBJ1-1; possible D gene TRBD1, 5 bases. The germline V and J ends were trimmed by 2 bases and 2 bases, with 9 bases remaining between them. CDR1 and CDR2 from the germline V gene are SGHAT and FQNNGV. The length of the CDR3 is 14 residues. The CDR3 is CASSLTGINTEAFF. The CDR3 DNA sequence: TGTGCCAGCAGCTTAACAGGAATTAACACTGAAGCTTTCTTT.

This chain joins TRBV2 and TRBJ1-2, with 10 bases aligning to TRBD1. This CDR3 has 15 amino acids. Germline CDR1 and CDR2: SNHLY and FYNNEI. Unmatched junction bases numbered 12, after V lost 10 bases and J lost 4 bases. The CDR3 reads CATPGTGAAGYGYTF. CDR3 DNA: TGTGCCACCCCCGGGACAGGGGCCGCGGGCTATGGCTACACCTTC.

The V gene is TRBV18, the J gene TRBJ2-5, with a possible D match to TRBD2 (5 bases). CDR1 is KGHSH and CDR2 is LQKENI in the germline V gene. Trimming stripped 0 bases from V and 8 bases from J, with 7 bases between. There are 12 residues in the CDR3. DNA of the CDR3: TGTGCCAGCTCACCACCGGAGGTTACCCAGTACTTC. This sequence encodes CASSPPEVTQYF.

The J gene is TRBJ1-2, the V gene TRBV13; 7 positions agree with TRBD1. J was trimmed by 6 bases and V by 0 bases; bases with no gene match: 1. The CDR3 contains 13 residues. Looked up from germline, CDR1 is PRHDT and CDR2 is FYEKMQ (reference sequence). The CDR3 reads CASSLGRGNGYTF. In nucleotides, the CDR3 is TGTGCCAGCAGCTTAGGCAGGGGGAATGGCTACACCTTC.

This clone has a handful of counts. The genes are TRBV7-8 and TRBJ1-3, with 8 bases fitting TRBD1. The CDR3 length is 16 residues. V lost 5 bases and J lost 4; bases outside the gene matches: 10. Germline-derived CDR1 and CDR2 are SGHVS and FQNEAQ. The chain's CDR3 is CASSPLGQGIGNTIYF. CDR3 nucleotides: TGTGCCAGCAGCCCCCTAGGACAGGGAATAGGAAACACCATATATTTT.

The chain carries TRBV9 and TRBJ2-7; D uncertain. The CDR3 contains 14 residues. Between the trimmed V and J ends, which lost 0 bases and 5 bases, there was a span of 12 bases. Germline V gives CDR1 SGDLS, CDR2 YYNGEE. CDR3 nucleotide sequence: TGTGCCAGCAGCGTAGCACCCCTCGGAGACGAGCAGTACTTC. Its translation is CASSVAPLGDEQYF.

This clone was seen a single time. Other DNA sequences of this sample code for an identical CDR3. The chain carries TRBV9 and TRBJ1-5; 9 bases are a match to TRBD1. The CDR3 totals 14 residues. V was clipped by 3 bases and J by 2 bases; unmatched bases: 0. Germline CDR1 is SGDLS and CDR2 is YYNGEE. Written as DNA, the CDR3 is TGTGCCAGCAGCGGGACAGGGGGCAATCAGCCCCAGCATTTT. Translation: CASSGTGGNQPQHF. The variable domain in full, with the rest retrieved from reference TRBV9 and TRBJ1-5, is DSGVTQTPKHLITATGQRVTLRCSPRSGDLSVYWYQQSLDQGLQFLIQYYNGEERAKGNILERFSAQQFPDLHSELNLSSLELGDSALYFCASSGTGGNQPQHFGDGTRLSIL.

The rearrangement joins TRBV2 to TRBJ2-4, with 8 bases identical to TRBD1. The germline CDR1 and CDR2 sequences are SNHLY and FYNNEI. V was clipped by 2 bases and J by 0 bases; unmatched bases: 15. The CDR3 is made up of 20 amino acids. The CDR3, as DNA: TGTGCCAGCAGTGAAACTTCTCCGGGACAGGTGCTTTTAGCCAAAAACATTCAGTACTTC. This codes for CASSETSPGQVLLAKNIQYF.

This clone was found once. The rearrangement links TRBV5-4 to TRBJ1-1, with D possibly being TRBD1 (5 bases). Germline loops: CDR1 SGHNT, CDR2 YYREEE (reference sequence). The CDR3 length is 15 residues. V shed 4 bases and J shed 1 base, with 14 bases lying between them. The CDR3 nucleotides read TGTGCCAGCAGCGGGGGAGGACACCCGAACACTGAAGCTTTCTTT. Protein: CASSGGGHPNTEAFF.

The chain carries TRBV2 and TRBJ1-2, with 7 bases that match TRBD1. The CDR3 has 15 residues. CDR1 SNHLY and CDR2 FYNNEI come from the germline V gene. V shed 4 bases and J 2 bases; nucleotides not matched to a gene: 7. DNA for the CDR3: TGTGCCAGCAGTGTAAGGGACAGAGAGAACTATGGCTACACCTTC. It yields the protein CASSVRDRENYGYTF.

V is TRBV5-4 and J is TRBJ1-6; 9 nucleotides align to TRBD1. This CDR3 has 15 amino acids. J gave up 8 bases and V 2 bases, and 5 bases lay outside the gene matches. Germline CDR1 SGHNT, CDR2 YYREEE (reference sequence). The CDR3 here is CASSLQQGADSPLHF. In nucleotides, the CDR3 is TGTGCCAGCAGCTTACAACAGGGGGCAGATTCACCCCTCCACTTT. Complete variable domain (other parts from reference TRBV5-4 and TRBJ1-6): ETGVTQSPTHLIKTRGQQVTLRCSSQSGHNTVSWYQQALGQGPQFIFQYYREEENGRGNFPPRFSGLQFPNYSSELNVNALELDDSALYLCASSLQQGADSPLHFGNGTRLTVT.

The sample holds one count of this clone. This rearrangement joins TRBV6-1 to TRBJ1-1, with a possible D match to TRBD1 (5 bases). This CDR3 contains 16 residues. Germline CDR1 reads MNHNS; CDR2 reads SASEGT. Trimming stripped 0 bases from V and 6 bases from J, with 17 bases between. CDR3 region: CASSEALGGFLPEAFF. The CDR3 DNA is TGTGCCAGCAGTGAAGCTTTGGGGGGTTTCCTCCCTGAAGCTTTCTTT.